A selection of T cell receptor beta chains follows, all from one sample in a study of shared clonotypes between healthy human individuals. Assay used: immunoSEQ multiplex PCR; TCRdb lists only in-frame clones, some missing. The sample lists 190,000 or so clones, about 66% occurring once. The sequencing input was memory CD4+ T cells sorted from blood. The receptor set was obtained from a man between 25 and 39 years old in good health. The CDR3 runs from the conserved cysteine through the conserved F or W. The order of the fields is CDR3 DNA, CDR3 protein, CDR3 length, V gene, D gene, clone size, J gene. A D gene is named only where the DNA matches it firmly. A clone size is listed for some rows: how often the clone was seen (once, few, many), or a class if it is expanded.

CDR3nt: TGTGCCAGTAAGACGGGAGATATAAGGGACATTCAGTACTTC; CDR3aa: CASKTGDIRDIQYF; len: 14; v_gene: TRBV6-1; d_gene: NA; abundance: NA; j_gene: TRBJ2-4
CDR3nt: TGTGCCTGGAGTGACCAGGGTGAAAAACTGTTTTTT; CDR3aa: CAWSDQGEKLFF; len: 12; v_gene: TRBV30; d_gene: NA; abundance: few; j_gene: TRBJ1-4
CDR3nt: TGTGCCAGCAGTAACGGACCTAGCGCCTACGAGCAGTACTTC; CDR3aa: CASSNGPSAYEQYF; len: 14; v_gene: TRBV5-4; d_gene: NA; abundance: many; j_gene: TRBJ2-7
CDR3nt: TGTGCCAGCTCACCAATCACTAGCGGGGTAAAAGATACGCAGTATTTT; CDR3aa: CASSPITSGVKDTQYF; len: 16; v_gene: TRBV18; d_gene: TRBD2; abundance: NA; j_gene: TRBJ2-3
CDR3nt: TGTGCCAGCAGCCCCGCTGAGGGGCCGTACGAGCAGTACTTC; CDR3aa: CASSPAEGPYEQYF; len: 14; v_gene: TRBV7-6; d_gene: NA; abundance: NA; j_gene: TRBJ2-7
CDR3nt: TGTGCCACAGGGGCAGGGCTCAGTGGCCAAAGTGGGTACTTC; CDR3aa: CATGAGLSGQSGYF; len: 14; v_gene: TRBV2; d_gene: NA; abundance: NA; j_gene: TRBJ2-4
CDR3nt: TGTGCCAGCAGCGTATCCTCCCTTACCTACAATGAGCAGTTCTTC; CDR3aa: CASSVSSLTYNEQFF; len: 15; v_gene: TRBV9; d_gene: NA; abundance: NA; j_gene: TRBJ2-1
CDR3nt: TGTGCCAGCAGAAGGGACAGGGCGGGCCAGCCCCAGCATTTT; CDR3aa: CASRRDRAGQPQHF; len: 14; v_gene: TRBV28; d_gene: TRBD1; abundance: NA; j_gene: TRBJ1-5
CDR3nt: TGTGCCAGCAGCTTACTATCGGGTTCGACAACGCAGTATTTT; CDR3aa: CASSLLSGSTTQYF; len: 14; v_gene: TRBV11-3; d_gene: NA; abundance: once; j_gene: TRBJ2-3
CDR3nt: TGCGCCAGCACGGGGCTAGCGGGAGTAGGGGGCAATGAGCAGTTCTTC; CDR3aa: CASTGLAGVGGNEQFF; len: 16; v_gene: TRBV5-1; d_gene: TRBD2; abundance: once; j_gene: TRBJ2-1
CDR3nt: TGTGCCAGCAGCTATGGGAACTACGAGCAGTACTTC; CDR3aa: CASSYGNYEQYF; len: 12; v_gene: TRBV5-4; d_gene: NA; abundance: NA; j_gene: TRBJ2-7
CDR3nt: TGTGCCAGCAGCTTGGAGGGACTAGCGGGAGGGGGCACAGATACGCAGTATTTT; CDR3aa: CASSLEGLAGGGTDTQYF; len: 18; v_gene: TRBV9; d_gene: TRBD2; abundance: NA; j_gene: TRBJ2-3
CDR3nt: TGTGCCAGCAGCTTAGCTTGGCCGCAAGAGACCCAGTACTTC; CDR3aa: CASSLAWPQETQYF; len: 14; v_gene: TRBV7-6; d_gene: NA; abundance: NA; j_gene: TRBJ2-5
CDR3nt: TGCGCCAGCAGCTTGTCGGCAGCACAAGAGACCCAGTACTTC; CDR3aa: CASSLSAAQETQYF; len: 14; v_gene: TRBV5-1; d_gene: NA; abundance: NA; j_gene: TRBJ2-5
CDR3nt: TGTGCCAGCAGCCCCGATGGAACAGGGGATTTATACGAGCAGTACTTC; CDR3aa: CASSPDGTGDLYEQYF; len: 16; v_gene: TRBV21-1; d_gene: NA; abundance: NA; j_gene: TRBJ2-7
CDR3nt: TGTGCCAGCAGCCCGGGACTAGCGGGAGGGCGTGCGCAGTATTTT; CDR3aa: CASSPGLAGGRAQYF; len: 15; v_gene: TRBV9; d_gene: TRBD2; abundance: many; j_gene: TRBJ2-3
CDR3nt: TGTGCCAGCAGGGGACTCGGGACCAGCAATCAGCCCCAGCATTTT; CDR3aa: CASRGLGTSNQPQHF; len: 15; v_gene: TRBV6-1; d_gene: NA; abundance: few; j_gene: TRBJ1-5
CDR3nt: TGTCCCTCGGAGGCAGGGGCGTCCACAGATACGCAGTATTTT; CDR3aa: CPSEAGASTDTQYF; len: 14; v_gene: TRBV5-3; d_gene: NA; abundance: once; j_gene: TRBJ2-3
CDR3nt: TGTGCCAGCAGTGGACGGGGGACTAGCGGGAGAGACAATGAGCAGTTCTTC; CDR3aa: CASSGRGTSGRDNEQFF; len: 17; v_gene: TRBV25-1; d_gene: TRBD2; abundance: NA; j_gene: TRBJ2-1
CDR3nt: TGTGCCAGCAGCTACACTAGCGGGACCTACAATGAGCAGTTCTTC; CDR3aa: CASSYTSGTYNEQFF; len: 15; v_gene: TRBV7-2; d_gene: TRBD2; abundance: NA; j_gene: TRBJ2-1
CDR3nt: TGTGCCAGCAGCTTAGCCTACGACGAGCAGTACTTC; CDR3aa: CASSLAYDEQYF; len: 12; v_gene: TRBV7-6; d_gene: NA; abundance: NA; j_gene: TRBJ2-7
CDR3nt: TGTGCCAGCAGTGAGAGTCTTCCGGCCTCTGGAAACACCATATATTTT; CDR3aa: CASSESLPASGNTIYF; len: 16; v_gene: TRBV6-1; d_gene: NA; abundance: NA; j_gene: TRBJ1-3
CDR3nt: TGTGCCAGCAGTGAAGGGGCAGGGCTCAATCAGCCCCAGCATTTT; CDR3aa: CASSEGAGLNQPQHF; len: 15; v_gene: TRBV6-1; d_gene: NA; abundance: many; j_gene: TRBJ1-5
CDR3nt: TGCGCCAGCAGCTTGGACGGAGCCCCCGCTTACGAGCAGTACTTC; CDR3aa: CASSLDGAPAYEQYF; len: 15; v_gene: TRBV5-1; d_gene: NA; abundance: NA; j_gene: TRBJ2-7
CDR3nt: TGTGCCAGCTCCGCGTCGACAGGGAATAACTATGGCTACACCTTC; CDR3aa: CASSASTGNNYGYTF; len: 15; v_gene: TRBV18; d_gene: TRBD1; abundance: NA; j_gene: TRBJ1-2
CDR3nt: TGCGCCAGCAGCCCTTTGGTAGGGGCAGCCAAAAACATTCAGTACTTC; CDR3aa: CASSPLVGAAKNIQYF; len: 16; v_gene: TRBV5-1; d_gene: NA; abundance: once; j_gene: TRBJ2-4
CDR3nt: TGTGCCAGCAGCTCTACCGAGGGACCGCAGTTCTTC; CDR3aa: CASSSTEGPQFF; len: 12; v_gene: TRBV7-3; d_gene: NA; abundance: NA; j_gene: TRBJ2-1
CDR3nt: TGTGCCAGCAGCCTGGGACAGGGTGACCACGAGCAGTACTTC; CDR3aa: CASSLGQGDHEQYF; len: 14; v_gene: TRBV13; d_gene: TRBD1; abundance: NA; j_gene: TRBJ2-7
CDR3nt: TGTGCCAGCAGCCCCGGGACTGCAAACACAGATACGCAGTATTTT; CDR3aa: CASSPGTANTDTQYF; len: 15; v_gene: TRBV7-6; d_gene: NA; abundance: NA; j_gene: TRBJ2-3
CDR3nt: TGTGCCAGCAGTTTATCGATGGGACCCTCCTTCTTC; CDR3aa: CASSLSMGPSFF; len: 12; v_gene: TRBV27; d_gene: NA; abundance: NA; j_gene: TRBJ2-7
CDR3nt: TGTGCCAGCAGTTGGGGGACGAGCACTGAAGCTTTCTTT; CDR3aa: CASSWGTSTEAFF; len: 13; v_gene: TRBV27; d_gene: NA; abundance: NA; j_gene: TRBJ1-1
CDR3nt: TGTGCCAGCGGCCCCGGGACAGGGCCCTTCTTAAGCTATGGCTACACCTTC; CDR3aa: CASGPGTGPFLSYGYTF; len: 17; v_gene: TRBV11-2; d_gene: TRBD1; abundance: few; j_gene: TRBJ1-2
CDR3nt: TGTGCCAGCTCACCTAAAACAGGGGAAGCAAAACTGTTTTTT; CDR3aa: CASSPKTGEAKLFF; len: 14; v_gene: TRBV18; d_gene: TRBD1; abundance: many; j_gene: TRBJ1-4
CDR3nt: TGTGCCACCAGCAGAGATAAATCAGGCGTTCAGTACTTC; CDR3aa: CATSRDKSGVQYF; len: 13; v_gene: TRBV15; d_gene: NA; abundance: NA; j_gene: TRBJ2-4
CDR3nt: TGTGCCAGCAGTTACTTCCGACAGGGATGGGCCCAGTACTTC; CDR3aa: CASSYFRQGWAQYF; len: 14; v_gene: TRBV6-6; d_gene: TRBD1; abundance: few; j_gene: TRBJ2-5
CDR3nt: TGTGCCAGCAACCCGGGACTACTCTACAATGAGCAGTTCTTC; CDR3aa: CASNPGLLYNEQFF; len: 14; v_gene: TRBV6-4; d_gene: TRBD2; abundance: many; j_gene: TRBJ2-1
CDR3nt: TGTGCCAGCAGTGATTCCAGGACAGGGGCAGATGGCTACACCTTC; CDR3aa: CASSDSRTGADGYTF; len: 15; v_gene: TRBV2; d_gene: TRBD1; abundance: NA; j_gene: TRBJ1-2
CDR3nt: TGTGCCAGCAGCCCCGTGGGACTAGCTGGCACAGATACGCAGTATTTT; CDR3aa: CASSPVGLAGTDTQYF; len: 16; v_gene: TRBV7-6; d_gene: TRBD2; abundance: few; j_gene: TRBJ2-3
CDR3nt: TGTGCCAGCAGCTGGGGACGGGGGAACACTGAAGCTTTCTTT; CDR3aa: CASSWGRGNTEAFF; len: 14; v_gene: TRBV5-4; d_gene: NA; abundance: NA; j_gene: TRBJ1-1
CDR3nt: TGTGCCAGCTCACCAAACCTCCGTAGCTCCTACGAGCAGTACTTC; CDR3aa: CASSPNLRSSYEQYF; len: 15; v_gene: TRBV18; d_gene: NA; abundance: few; j_gene: TRBJ2-7
CDR3nt: TGTGCCAGCAGCTTAGTTGTCCGGGGTGAGCAGTTCTTC; CDR3aa: CASSLVVRGEQFF; len: 13; v_gene: TRBV7-6; d_gene: NA; abundance: NA; j_gene: TRBJ2-1
CDR3nt: TGTGCCAGCAGTTTAGCGGGGACGAGGACCGGGGAGCTGTTTTTT; CDR3aa: CASSLAGTRTGELFF; len: 15; v_gene: TRBV27; d_gene: NA; abundance: NA; j_gene: TRBJ2-2
CDR3nt: TGTGCCAGCAGTCCAACCGGACAGGGATACACCTTC; CDR3aa: CASSPTGQGYTF; len: 12; v_gene: TRBV28; d_gene: TRBD1; abundance: NA; j_gene: TRBJ1-2
CDR3nt: TGTGCCAGCACAGGGGGCCAGAACACTGAAGCTTTCTTT; CDR3aa: CASTGGQNTEAFF; len: 13; v_gene: TRBV28; d_gene: TRBD1; abundance: NA; j_gene: TRBJ1-1
CDR3nt: TGTGCCAGCAGCTTAGTGCAGGGAAACACTGAAGCTTTCTTT; CDR3aa: CASSLVQGNTEAFF; len: 14; v_gene: TRBV7-8; d_gene: NA; abundance: NA; j_gene: TRBJ1-1
CDR3nt: TGTGCCAGCAGCGTAGAGGTAGCGGGGTCCTACAATGAGCAGTTCTTC; CDR3aa: CASSVEVAGSYNEQFF; len: 16; v_gene: TRBV9; d_gene: TRBD2; abundance: many; j_gene: TRBJ2-1
CDR3nt: TGTGCCATCAGGTCCCACCAGCAAGAGACCCAGTACTTC; CDR3aa: CAIRSHQQETQYF; len: 13; v_gene: TRBV10-3; d_gene: NA; abundance: few; j_gene: TRBJ2-5